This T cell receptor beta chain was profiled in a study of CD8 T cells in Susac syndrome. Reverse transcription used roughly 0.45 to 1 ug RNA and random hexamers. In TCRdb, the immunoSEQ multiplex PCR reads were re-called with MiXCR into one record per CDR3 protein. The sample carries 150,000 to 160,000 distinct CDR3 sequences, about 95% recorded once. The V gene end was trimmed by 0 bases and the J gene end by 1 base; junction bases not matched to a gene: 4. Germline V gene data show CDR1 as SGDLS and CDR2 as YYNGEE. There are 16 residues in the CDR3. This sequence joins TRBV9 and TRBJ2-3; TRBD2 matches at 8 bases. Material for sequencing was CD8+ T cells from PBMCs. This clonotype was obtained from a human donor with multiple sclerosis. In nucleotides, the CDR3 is TGTGCCAGCAGCGTAGGCGGGGGGCCCGGCACAGATACGCAGTATTTT. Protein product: CASSVGGGPGTDTQYF. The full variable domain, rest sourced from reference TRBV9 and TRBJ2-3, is DSGVTQTPKHLITATGQRVTLRCSPRSGDLSVYWYQQSLDQGLQFLIQYYNGEERAKGNILERFSAQQFPDLHSELNLSSLELGDSALYFCASSVGGGPGTDTQYFGPGTRLTVL.